The 30 T cell receptor beta chains below come from one sample, sequenced in a study of cytomegalovirus exposure and HLA in healthy donors. Primers: 60 Vbeta forward and 13 Jbeta reverse. Some clones are missing from TCRdb's copy, which holds only in-frame ones; the method was immunoSEQ multiplex PCR. Among 80,000 to 130,000 clones, about 70% were seen once, and the ten largest hold around 4.8%. Specimen: PBMCs. The source is a woman in her late teens or twenties in good health and CMV-seropositive.

This sequence joins TRBV4-1 and TRBJ1-1; 7 bases match TRBD1. Germline lookup yields CDR1 MGHRA and CDR2 YSYEKL. The CDR3 is 16 amino acids. Trimming took 0 bases from V and 2 from J; bases not matched to a gene: 6. CDR3 coding DNA: TGCGCCAGCAGCCAAGATCGGAGGGGGCCTAACACTGAAGCTTTCTTT. Amino acid sequence: CASSQDRRGPNTEAFF.

The chain carries TRBV5-1 and TRBJ1-1; 7 positions match TRBD1. The germline gives CDR1 SGHRS, CDR2 YFSETQ. The CDR3 consists of 14 residues. The V segment lost 6 bases and the J segment 1 base; nucleotides outside the gene matches: 6. The CDR3 DNA follows: TGCGCCAGCAAGACCGGACAGGAGAACACTGAAGCTTTCTTT. Its translation is CASKTGQENTEAFF. Filled out from reference TRBV5-1 and TRBJ1-1, the complete variable domain reads KAGVTQTPRYLIKTRGQQVTLSCSPISGHRSVSWYQQTPGQGLQFLFEYFSETQRNKGNFPGRFSGRQFSNSRSEMNVSTLELGDSALYLCASKTGQENTEAFFGQGTRLTVV.

A few counts support this clone. The chain has TRBV28 and TRBJ1-5, with TRBD1 matching over 7 bases. From germline, CDR1 is MDHEN and CDR2 SYDVKM. The CDR3 sequence is 16 residues long. The trim removed 6 bases at V and 0 bases at J, leaving 8 bases unmatched. CDR3 sequence: CASRLPGQYSNQPQHF. DNA of the CDR3: TGTGCCAGCAGGCTACCGGGACAGTATAGCAATCAGCCCCAGCATTTT.

The chain uses TRBV14 and TRBJ2-1, with 11 bases matching TRBD2. J gave up 7 bases and V 4 bases, and 6 bases lay outside the gene matches. CDR1 and CDR2 from the germline V gene are SGHDN and FVKESK. The CDR3 spans 15 residues. The CDR3, as DNA: TGTGCCAGCAGCCGAGAACTAGCGGGAGTGAATGAGCAGTTCTTC. This encodes CASSRELAGVNEQFF.

The rearrangement uses TRBV6-1 and TRBJ2-1, with 9 nucleotides matching TRBD2. The length of the CDR3 is 15 residues. Germline CDR1 reads MNHNS; CDR2 reads SASEGT. V was clipped by 4 bases and J by 5 bases; unmatched bases: 6. As DNA, the CDR3 is TGTGCCAGCAGTGCCAGGGCGGGAGGGGACAATGAGCAGTTCTTC. It codes for CASSARAGGDNEQFF.

The rearrangement uses TRBV9 and TRBJ2-7, with 8 bases matching TRBD1. The CDR3 is 14 residues long. Per the germline V gene, CDR1 is SGDLS and CDR2 is YYNGEE. V dropped 4 bases and J dropped 3; count of bases not matched to a gene: 6. In nucleotides, the CDR3 is TGTGCCAGCAGCCTCGGACAGGGCGGCTACGAGCAGTACTTC. It yields the protein CASSLGQGGYEQYF.

This rearrangement joins TRBV27 to TRBJ2-1; no definite D call. This CDR3 has 15 residues. The V end was cut by 3 bases, the J end by 7 bases, with 16 bases between. Germline V gene lookup returns CDR1 MNHEY and CDR2 SMNVEV (reference sequence). CDR3 in amino acids: CASSFVLVELNEQFF. Here the CDR3 DNA reads TGTGCCAGCAGTTTTGTTCTGGTAGAATTAAATGAGCAGTTCTTC.

The chain employs TRBV4-1 and TRBJ2-7, with TRBD1 matching over 9 bases. Germline V lookup: CDR1 MGHRA, CDR2 YSYEKL. V shed 4 bases, J shed 4 bases, and the junction held 11 bases outside the gene matches. The CDR3 is made up of 16 amino acids. This CDR3 is CASSRYTGGAFYEQYF. The CDR3 nucleotides read TGCGCCAGCAGCCGTTACACAGGGGGCGCGTTTTACGAGCAGTACTTC.

The genes are TRBV10-1 and TRBJ2-2; TRBD1 matches 10 bases. With V trimmed by 4 bases and J by 7 bases, 18 bases remained unmatched. CDR1 and CDR2 (germline): WNHNN, SYGVQD (reference sequence). The CDR3 is made up of 19 amino acids. The CDR3 coding sequence is TGCGCCAGCAGTGGGGGGGGAAACCCCGGGACAGGGGAAGGCGGGGAGCTGTTTTTT. Residues: CASSGGGNPGTGEGGELFF.

This chain uses TRBV7-7 with TRBJ2-3; 8 positions match TRBD2. The CDR3 loop spans 15 amino acids. V lost 5 bases, J lost 4 bases, and 8 bases stayed unmatched. The germline V gene encodes CDR1 SSHAT and CDR2 FNYEAQ (reference sequence). The CDR3 sequence: CASSRLAGPADTQYF. Here the CDR3 DNA reads TGTGCCAGCAGCCGGCTAGCGGGTCCTGCAGATACGCAGTATTTT.

The chain recombines TRBV30 with TRBJ2-2; TRBD2 matches 10 bases. V shed 2 bases and J 4 bases; nucleotides not matched to a gene: 7. The CDR3 contains 16 residues. Germline values: CDR1 GTSNPN, CDR2 SVGIG (reference sequence). The CDR3, as DNA: TGTGCCTGGAGTCTTGGGCTAGCGGGAGTCACCGGGGAGCTGTTTTTT. Protein sequence: CAWSLGLAGVTGELFF.

This clone was observed a single time. This chain connects TRBV7-6 to TRBJ1-5; D not certain. This CDR3 is 13 amino acids long. Trimming stripped 8 bases from V and 0 bases from J, with 8 bases between. Germline assignment: CDR1 SGHVS and CDR2 FNYEAQ. CDR3 coding DNA: TGTGCCAGCCCAGGTTATAGCAATCAGCCCCAGCATTTT. It specifies CASPGYSNQPQHF. The variable domain in full, with the rest retrieved from reference TRBV7-6 and TRBJ1-5, is GAGVSQSPRYKVTKRGQDVALRCDPISGHVSLYWYRQALGQGPEFLTYFNYEAQQDKSGLPNDRFSAERPEGSISTLTIQRTEQRDSAMYRCASPGYSNQPQHFGDGTRLSIL.

J is TRBJ2-7 and V is TRBV29-1; TRBD1 agrees at 9 bases. The germline CDR1 and CDR2 sequences are SQVTM and ANQGSEA. V was clipped by 6 bases and J by 1 base; unmatched bases: 16. This CDR3 spans 17 amino acids. This CDR3 reads CSVRTPGGDRASYEQYF. The CDR3 nucleotides are TGCAGCGTCCGAACACCCGGCGGGGACAGGGCTTCCTACGAGCAGTACTTC.

This chain joins TRBV9 and TRBJ2-7; weak D call: TRBD2 (6 bases). The CDR3 length is 14 residues. Germline values: CDR1 SGDLS, CDR2 YYNGEE. V shed 5 bases and J shed 2 bases, with 14 bases lying between them. The CDR3 DNA sequence: TGTGCCAGCAGGTCGACTAGGGACCCCTACGAGCAGTACTTC. Its translation: CASRSTRDPYEQYF.

V and J are TRBV13 and TRBJ1-4; 10 bases match TRBD1. Losses at the gene ends were 5 bases for V and 5 bases for J; bases not matched to a gene: 5. The CDR3 loop spans 15 amino acids. Germline V gives CDR1 PRHDT, CDR2 FYEKMQ (reference sequence). The CDR3: CASSPDRGRNEKLFF. Written as DNA, the CDR3 is TGTGCCAGCAGCCCCGACAGGGGGCGGAATGAAAAACTGTTTTTT.

The chain employs TRBV11-2 and TRBJ1-2; 10 bases match TRBD1. Germline V lookup: CDR1 SGHAT, CDR2 FQNNGV. The CDR3 has 14 residues. The J segment lost 7 bases and the V segment lost 2 bases, leaving 4 bases of the junction unmatched. The CDR3, as DNA: TGTGCCAGCAGCTTAATAAGGGACAGGGGTGGCTACACCTTC. Translation gives CASSLIRDRGGYTF.

The gene calls are TRBV4-3 and TRBJ2-7; 7 positions agree with TRBD2. The V and J ends lost 4 bases and 12 bases, in that order; junction bases with no gene match: 24. CDR3 length equals 17 residues. In germline, CDR1 is LGHNA, CDR2 YSLEER. This chain's CDR3 is CASSRSTDGPGGEGLYF. CDR3 in DNA: TGCGCCAGCAGCCGATCAACGGACGGTCCGGGGGGTGAGGGGTTGTACTTC.

A few counts support this clone. The chain couples TRBV29-1 to TRBJ2-5; 7 bases fit TRBD1. The germline V gene has CDR1 SQVTM and CDR2 ANQGSEA. The CDR3 runs to 12 residues. J lost 5 bases, V lost 6 bases, and 6 bases had no gene match. Here the CDR3 DNA reads TGCAGCGTCCTGACAGGGCGGGAGACCCAGTACTTC. Protein sequence: CSVLTGRETQYF.

The chain recombines TRBV11-2 with TRBJ1-4; TRBD1 matches 8 bases. Germline values: CDR1 SGHAT, CDR2 FQNNGV. V gave up 5 bases and J gave up 8 bases; unmatched junction bases: 7. The CDR3 is 14 residues long. In DNA form, the CDR3 reads TGTGCCAGCAGCAGACAGGGGTTCGGGGAAAAACTGTTTTTT. This encodes CASSRQGFGEKLFF.

The chain couples TRBV6-5 to TRBJ2-1, with 8 bases aligning to TRBD2. The germline CDR1 and CDR2 sequences are MNHEY and SVGAGI. V shed 6 bases and J 6 bases; nucleotides not matched to a gene: 10. This CDR3 spans 15 amino acids. DNA of the CDR3: TGTGCCAGCAGGAGGGCCAGCGGGAGTACCAATGAGCAGTTCTTC. It yields the protein CASRRASGSTNEQFF.

As for this clone: A junction boundary mismatches the germline segment, possibly from a read error. The chain joins TRBV27 to TRBJ2-7; TRBD1 matches 9 bases. Germline V gene data show CDR1 as MNHEY and CDR2 as SMNVEV (reference sequence). This CDR3 spans 12 amino acids. The CDR3 is CASSPRQGGISF. The CDR3 DNA reads as TGTGCCAGCAGTCCAAGACAGGGGGGCATCAGCTTC.

This chain uses TRBV5-1 with TRBJ2-3; possibly TRBD2 for D (6 bases). The CDR3 has 13 amino acids. Trimming took off 3 bases at V and 15 bases at J, with 20 bases between the two ends. The germline V gene has CDR1 SGHRS and CDR2 YFSETQ. CDR3 sequence: CASSSMEGLGEYF. The CDR3 nucleotides read TGCGCCAGCAGCTCCATGGAGGGCCTTGGAGAATATTTT.

This sequence joins TRBV11-2 and TRBJ2-2; 9 bases map to TRBD2. Germline V gene lookup returns CDR1 SGHAT and CDR2 FQNNGV. This CDR3 comprises 17 residues. The junction had 10 bases not matched to a gene; V was cut back by 5 bases and J by 3 bases. CDR3 protein: CASSSTPSGTHTGELFF. The CDR3, as DNA: TGTGCCAGCAGCAGTACCCCTAGCGGGACTCACACCGGGGAGCTGTTTTTT.

V is TRBV5-1 and J is TRBJ1-2; 7 nucleotides line up with TRBD1. This CDR3 has 13 residues. Per the germline V gene, CDR1 is SGHRS and CDR2 is YFSETQ. V was pared by 0 bases and J by 6 bases, with 2 bases of the junction left unmatched. DNA of the CDR3: TGCGCCAGCAGCTTGGGACAGGGAAATGGCTACACCTTC. This gives the protein CASSLGQGNGYTF.

This chain links TRBV7-2 with TRBJ2-7; D gene uncertain. Germline V gene sequence: CDR1 SGHTA, CDR2 FQGNSA. The CDR3 has 12 amino acids. V dropped 7 bases and J dropped 7 bases, with 14 bases sitting between them. The CDR3: CASTPGSKEQYF. The CDR3 DNA is TGTGCCAGCACCCCGGGTAGCAAAGAGCAGTACTTC.

The CDR3 nucleotides read TGTGCCAGCGGGACGGGACTAGCGGGAGGCTACGAGCAGTACTTC. This translates into CASGTGLAGGYEQYF. This chain links TRBV2 with TRBJ2-7; 15 nucleotides agree with TRBD2. With V trimmed by 8 bases and J by 3 bases, 5 bases remained unmatched. CDR1 is SNHLY and CDR2 is FYNNEI in the germline V gene. There are 15 residues in the CDR3. Full variable domain (rest looked up from reference TRBV2 and TRBJ2-7): EPEVTQTPSHQVTQMGQEVILRCVPISNHLYFYWYRQILGQKVEFLVSFYNNEISEKSEIFDDQFSVERPDGSNFTLKIRSTKLEDSAMYFCASGTGLAGGYEQYFGPGTRLTVT.

The rearrangement uses TRBV30 and TRBJ1-4; 7 nucleotides align to TRBD1. Trimming removed 4 bases from V and 4 bases from J; junction bases left unmatched: 6. From germline, CDR1 is GTSNPN and CDR2 SVGIG (reference sequence). The CDR3 sequence is 14 residues long. The CDR3 here is CAWNSGQFNEKLFF. The CDR3 DNA reads as TGTGCCTGGAACTCGGGACAGTTTAATGAAAAACTGTTTTTT.

This clone came up a few times. The chain has TRBV6-1 and TRBJ2-2; the D gene is possibly TRBD1 (7 bases). Trimming took 8 bases from V and 5 from J, leaving 18 bases between them. The length of the CDR3 is 15 residues. Germline V gives CDR1 MNHNS, CDR2 SASEGT. CDR3 in amino acids: CASEGGTELTGELFF. For the CDR3, the DNA is TGTGCCAGCGAAGGGGGGACAGAACTAACCGGGGAGCTGTTTTTT.

The chain couples TRBV28 to TRBJ1-1; D unresolved. This CDR3 comprises 14 residues. The germline gives CDR1 MDHEN, CDR2 SYDVKM. V was cut by 6 bases and J by 5 bases, with 16 bases left in between. CDR3 sequence: CASRSLLRMTEAFF. CDR3 coding DNA: TGTGCCAGCAGGAGTCTCTTGAGGATGACTGAAGCTTTCTTT.

The chain recombines TRBV18 with TRBJ1-2; 9 bases are a match to TRBD1. CDR3 length: 15 residues. Germline V lookup: CDR1 KGHSH, CDR2 LQKENI. V shed 3 bases, J shed 7 bases, and the junction held 9 bases outside the gene matches. This CDR3 reads CASSPPMDRGGGYTF. The CDR3 DNA is TGTGCCAGCTCACCCCCGATGGACAGGGGTGGTGGCTACACCTTC. Full variable domain (missing parts from reference TRBV18 and TRBJ1-2): NAGVMQNPRHLVRRRGQEARLRCSPMKGHSHVYWYRQLPEEGLKFMVYLQKENIIDESGMPKERFSAEFPKEGPSILRIQQVVRGDSAAYFCASSPPMDRGGGYTFGSGTRLTVV.